The entry below gives a single TCR beta chain sequence along with its context. Libraries were prepared by immunoSEQ multiplex PCR; TCRdb keeps only in-frame clonotypes and omits some of them. The data show 75,000 to 100,000 clones, around 94% seen once. The sample comes from a study of technical replicates of blood from a few donors. Germline trimming cut 6 bases from V and 3 bases from J; bases unmatched to any gene: 6. Germline V gene data show CDR1 as SQVTM and CDR2 as ANQGSEA. The CDR3 length is 13 residues. The sample consisted of T cells isolated from PBMCs. The clonotype originates from a human donor in good health. V is TRBV29-1 and J is TRBJ1-1; TRBD1 matches 8 bases. CDR3 region: CSVVTGGDTEAFF. In DNA, the CDR3 is TGCAGCGTCGTAACAGGGGGGGACACTGAAGCTTTCTTT.